The source of this T cell receptor (beta chain) is a study of blood T cell repertoires in COVID-19. Sequencing was performed with immunoSEQ multiplex PCR; in TCRdb, only in-frame clones are kept and a portion is missing. The repertoire includes some 40,000 clones, around 87% of them detected once, and 20% sits in the top ten. Germline CDR1 and CDR2: SNHLY and FYNNEI. The junction had 10 bases not matched to a gene; V was cut back by 11 bases and J by 4 bases. This CDR3 region has 13 residues. This chain uses TRBV2 with TRBJ1-1; TRBD1 matches at 7 bases. The sample comprised peripheral blood. This TCR came from a man in his fifties or sixties with acute or convalescent COVID-19. The CDR3 protein is CAGQELQGTEAFF. The CDR3 nucleotides are TGTGCCGGACAGGAACTACAGGGCACTGAAGCTTTCTTT.